This TCR beta chain is from a study of regulatory and conventional T cells in RAG deficiency. Findings and caveats of the study: Compared with controls, unique Treg TCR beta sequences dropped around 90-fold in Omenn syndrome and CID/AS. Omenn patients showed >90% Treg-Tconv overlap and shorter CDR3 lengths.

Profiled with immunoSEQ multiplex PCR; TCRdb holds only in-frame clones, not every one. This sample has roughly 32,000 clones, with around 89% found just once. This clone was found a few times. Its antigen is unknown. Trimming left V 2 bases short and J 3 bases short, with 10 bases between. CDR3 length equals 14 residues. Germline V gives CDR1 KGHSH, CDR2 LQKENI. Another study also made use of these data, one on regulatory T cells. That work contributes: The primer mix had 52 TRBV and 13 TRBJ primers. Skewed V and J usage and few unique V-J pairs marked patient repertoires, most in Tregs.

This chain links TRBV18 with TRBJ1-2; maybe TRBD1 (6 bases). Sequencing was carried out using CD8+ T cells sorted from blood. This clonotype was sampled from a human donor in good health. The CDR3 DNA is TGTGCCAGCTCACCAAGGGGGGGGCACTATGGCTACACCTTC. Translated: CASSPRGGHYGYTF.